This entry lists 24 T cell receptor beta chains sequenced from one sample in a study of blood T cells in healthy people across ages. Primers used in a second PCR of about 6 to 11 cycles were a sample-barcoded 5' primer and a J-beta primer mix. TCRdb recomputed calls from the 5' RACE reads with MiXCR, one row per CDR3 protein. The sample holds over a million distinct CDR3 sequences, more than 40% seen once. Sequenced material: blood. These receptors originate from a woman aged 60 to 75 in good health.

Only a few counts were recorded for this clonotype. The chain has TRBV25-1 and TRBJ1-2, with D maybe TRBD1 (5 bases). The V gene's germline CDR1 is MGHDK and CDR2 SYGVNS. The CDR3 has 16 amino acids. Trimming removed 5 bases at V and 4 bases at J, with 20 bases between. Here the CDR3 reads CASSSVLGGTSYGYTF. The DNA for the CDR3 is TGTGCCAGCAGTTCCGTTTTGGGGGGGACGAGCTATGGCTACACCTTC.

This chain uses TRBV7-9 with TRBJ2-3; 7 bases are a match to TRBD1. The CDR3 runs 16 residues. The germline V gene encodes CDR1 SEHNR and CDR2 FQNEAQ (reference sequence). V shed 2 bases, J shed 0 bases, and the junction held 5 bases outside the gene matches. The chain's CDR3 is CASSLYLQGSTDTQYF. The CDR3 region has the DNA TGTGCCAGCAGCTTATACCTACAGGGGAGCACAGATACGCAGTATTTT.

This chain joins TRBV5-5 and TRBJ2-7; possible D gene TRBD1, 5 bases. There are 14 residues in the CDR3. The germline gives CDR1 SGHKS, CDR2 YYEKEE (reference sequence). Trimming took off 4 bases at V and 2 bases at J, with 13 bases between the two ends. The CDR3 loop is CASSPYRRAYEQYF. As DNA, the CDR3 is TGTGCCAGCAGCCCCTACAGGCGCGCCTACGAGCAGTACTTC.

V and J are TRBV5-6 and TRBJ2-1; TRBD1 aligns across 7 bases. The J call may not be correct, given that the DNA end is closer to TRBJ2-7. The CDR3 runs to 15 residues. The germline V gene encodes CDR1 SGHDT and CDR2 YYEEEE. The CDR3 sequence is CASSGGQSSYNEQYF. The CDR3 DNA sequence: TGTGCCAGCAGCGGGGGACAGAGCTCCTACAATGAGCAGTACTTC.

CDR3 nucleotides: TGTGCCAGCAGTTACTCGGAAGGGAGCCAGTACTTC. Amino acids: CASSYSEGSQYF. The chain uses TRBV6-5 and TRBJ2-5; D possibly corresponds to TRBD2 (5 bases). The ends were cut back, 0 bases at V and 10 bases at J, with 9 bases in the middle. The CDR3 spans 12 residues. The germline V gene encodes CDR1 MNHEY and CDR2 SVGAGI.

This chain connects TRBV7-7 to TRBJ2-1; a weak D match, TRBD1 (8 bases). V dropped 1 base and J dropped 5 bases, with 27 bases sitting between them. Per germline, CDR1 SSHAT and CDR2 FNYEAQ (reference sequence). This CDR3 is built from 20 residues. Here the CDR3 reads CASSLDLQGADLAADNEQFF. DNA of the CDR3: TGTGCCAGCAGCTTAGATCTTCAGGGGGCGGATCTAGCGGCAGACAATGAGCAGTTCTTC.

Details on this clonotype: An end of the junction differs from the germline gene, which may be a read error. V is TRBV6-1 and J is TRBJ2-4; D is unclear. The CDR3 totals 18 residues. CDR1 is MNHNS, CDR2 SASEGT, per germline. The CDR3 protein is CTSSETHPGGLAKNIQYF. The CDR3 bases are TGTACCAGCAGCGAAACTCACCCCGGTGGCCTAGCCAAAAACATTCAGTACTTC.

The chain combines TRBV15 with TRBJ2-7; TRBD2 might be the D (5 bases). Germline lookup yields CDR1 LNHNV and CDR2 YYDKDF (reference sequence). The CDR3 loop spans 15 amino acids. Trimming removed 0 bases at V and 0 bases at J, with 9 bases between. The CDR3 DNA reads TGTGCCACCAGCAGAGAGCAAGGGAGCTCCTACGAGCAGTACTTC. Translated, it gives CATSREQGSSYEQYF.

The CDR3 sequence is CASSLGSIAGAYNEQYF. The CDR3 DNA is TGTGCCAGCAGCTTAGGCTCAATAGCGGGGGCCTACAATGAGCAGTACTTC. V and J are TRBV7-9 and TRBJ2-1; 9 bases are shared with TRBD2. The end of the DNA is better explained by TRBJ2-7, so the J call may be wrong. This CDR3 spans 17 amino acids. The germline V gene has CDR1 SEHNR and CDR2 FQNEAQ (reference sequence).

V gene TRBV2 combines with J gene TRBJ2-1, with D perhaps matching TRBD2 (5 bases). The CDR3 is 12 residues long. The germline V gene encodes CDR1 SNHLY and CDR2 FYNNEI. Between the trimmed V and J ends, which lost 7 bases and 9 bases, there was a span of 13 bases. The CDR3 spells CASIEGLGEQFF. DNA for the CDR3: TGTGCCAGCATCGAGGGCTTAGGTGAGCAGTTCTTC.

The table lists this clonotype with a few counts. This chain uses TRBV3-1 with TRBJ2-3; 11 nucleotides match TRBD2. The CDR3 consists of 20 residues. Germline-derived CDR1 and CDR2 are LGHDT and YNNKEL (reference sequence). Losses at the gene ends were 3 bases for V and 1 base for J; bases not matched to a gene: 15. The CDR3 coding sequence is TGTGCCAGCAGCCACGGAACTAGCGGGAGCTGGTACTATGGCACAGATACGCAGTATTTT. As protein: CASSHGTSGSWYYGTDTQYF.

The genes are TRBV9 and TRBJ2-1; tentative D call: TRBD2 (5 bases). The germline V gene has CDR1 SGDLS and CDR2 YYNGEE. The CDR3 sequence is 14 residues long. Trimming removed 4 bases from V and 9 bases from J, with 17 bases in between. The CDR3 coding sequence is TGTGCCAGCAGCCCCGCCGGGGTCCGGGGTGAGCAGTTCTTC. This encodes CASSPAGVRGEQFF.

This clonotype was counted between two and nine times. The V call is TRBV11-2, the J call TRBJ2-1, with 7 bases aligning to TRBD2. The CDR3 contains 16 residues. The J segment lost 6 bases and the V segment lost 6 bases, leaving 14 bases of the junction unmatched. Looked up from germline, CDR1 is SGHAT and CDR2 is FQNNGV. In DNA form, the CDR3 reads TGTGCCAGCAGTCGCCTTGGAGGGAGGGCCGGCAATGAGCAGTTCTTC. This gives the protein CASSRLGGRAGNEQFF.

The chain recombines TRBV29-1 with TRBJ1-1, with D hard to call. In germline, CDR1 is SQVTM, CDR2 ANQGSEA. V was trimmed by 6 bases and J by 1 base, leaving 9 bases between them. The CDR3 contains 12 residues. The CDR3 nucleotides are TGCAGCGTGGAGGACCGGAACACTGAAGCTTTCTTT. Residues: CSVEDRNTEAFF.

This clonotype was counted a few times. This rearrangement joins TRBV6-1 to TRBJ1-2; the D is unclear. From germline, CDR1 is MNHNS and CDR2 SASEGT. The CDR3 runs 17 residues. The ends were cut back, 1 base at V and 8 bases at J, with 23 bases in the middle. CDR3 in amino acids: CASSEGPGQARFYGYTF. The CDR3 region has the DNA TGTGCCAGCAGTGAAGGTCCGGGCCAGGCCAGGTTTTACGGCTACACCTTC.

This clonotype was observed a few times. V usage is TRBV24-1 and J usage is TRBJ2-7, with D possibly being TRBD1 (5 bases). The CDR3 is 15 residues long. Germline loops: CDR1 KGHDR, CDR2 SFDVKD. Trimming took 5 bases from V and 2 from J, leaving 15 bases between them. The CDR3 sequence is CATSGRTLGPYEQYF. The CDR3 DNA reads as TGTGCCACCAGTGGCCGGACATTGGGCCCCTACGAGCAGTACTTC.

This clonotype was observed a handful of times. The chain recombines TRBV16 with TRBJ2-7; D is tentatively TRBD1 or TRBD2 (6 bases each). There are 17 residues in the CDR3. V was cut by 2 bases and J by 1 base, with 18 bases left in between. The germline V gene encodes CDR1 KGHSY and CDR2 FQNENV. CDR3 nucleotide sequence: TGTGCCAGCAGCCAACAAGGGGGGACTGCGAGTTCCTACGAGCAGTACTTC. It codes for CASSQQGGTASSYEQYF.

This rearrangement joins TRBV25-1 to TRBJ1-6, with a tentative D call TRBD1 (6 bases). The CDR3 length is 15 residues. The germline V gene has CDR1 MGHDK and CDR2 SYGVNS. V dropped 4 bases and J dropped 7 bases, with 14 bases sitting between them. The CDR3 here is CASSGTGTINSPLHF. CDR3 coding DNA: TGTGCCAGCAGTGGCACCGGGACAATCAATTCACCCCTCCACTTT.

V gene TRBV6-1 combines with J gene TRBJ2-4, with 10 bases that match TRBD1. The CDR3 totals 13 residues. Germline CDR1 reads MNHNS; CDR2 reads SASEGT. J gave up 10 bases and V 6 bases, and 6 bases lay outside the gene matches. CDR3 protein: CASSPGQGGIQYF. The CDR3 DNA sequence: TGTGCCAGCAGCCCAGGACAGGGGGGGATTCAGTACTTC.

The chain recombines TRBV6-1 with TRBJ2-1; 11 bases fit TRBD2. CDR1 is MNHNS, CDR2 SASEGT, per germline. With 9 bases clipped from V and 4 bases from J, the junction kept 5 bases outside the gene matches. This CDR3 has 14 residues. The DNA of the CDR3 is TGTGCCAGGGGACTAGCGGATAAATACAATGAGCAGTTCTTC. Its translation: CARGLADKYNEQFF.

The J gene is TRBJ2-3, the V gene TRBV5-1; TRBD1 matches at 7 bases. The CDR3 runs 15 residues. Trimming cost V 4 bases and J 4 bases; bases outside gene matches: 9. Germline CDR1 SGHRS, CDR2 YFSETQ. The CDR3 sequence is CASSHQGERADTQYF. CDR3 bases: TGCGCCAGCAGCCATCAGGGGGAGCGCGCAGATACGCAGTATTTT.

The V gene is TRBV6-1, the J gene TRBJ2-7, with unresolved D. The germline gives CDR1 MNHNS, CDR2 SASEGT. Trimming removed 2 bases at V and 6 bases at J, with 5 bases between. This CDR3 is built from 11 residues. The CDR3 here is CASSEPLEQYF. CDR3 DNA: TGTGCCAGCAGTGAACCCCTCGAGCAGTACTTC.

In the case of this clonotype: Sequence at one end of the junction differs from germline and may be a read error. J is TRBJ2-4 and V is TRBV29-1; possibly TRBD2 for D (5 bases). CDR3 length: 11 amino acids. Germline V CDR1 and CDR2: SQVTM, ANQGSEA. In DNA, the CDR3 is TGCAGCGGTGAAATTTTTGGGGAGCAGTACTTC. Its translation: CSGEIFGEQYF.

This clonotype was counted between two and nine times. The CDR3, as DNA: TGTGCCAGCAGCTTAGCGCTGCGGGACCAGTCCTACGAGCAGTACTTC. It is translated as CASSLALRDQSYEQYF. This sequence joins TRBV11-1 and TRBJ2-7; perhaps TRBD2 as D (6 bases). The CDR3 totals 16 residues. Germline V gene lookup returns CDR1 SGHAT and CDR2 FQDESV (reference sequence). The ends were cut back, 0 bases at V and 1 base at J, with 13 bases in the middle.